The rows below give T cell receptor beta chains drawn from one sample of a study of blood T cell repertoires in COVID-19. Libraries were prepared by immunoSEQ multiplex PCR; TCRdb keeps only in-frame clonotypes and omits some of them. The table shows 30,000 to 40,000 clones, with approximately 80% occurring only once. Sequencing was done on a sample of peripheral blood. These receptor sequences come from a woman aged 60-75 years with acute or convalescent COVID-19. Each CDR3 is given with its conserved first and last residue. Fields, in order: CDR3 protein, CDR3 DNA, D gene, V gene, J gene, clone size. A D gene is named only where the DNA matches it firmly. Only some rows state a clone size, as once, few, many or a class for expanded clones.

CASREGWNTEAFF,TGTGCCAGCAGGGAGGGGTGGAACACTGAAGCTTTCTTT,-,TRBV6-4,TRBJ1-1,-
CASSLSEIAQHF,TGTGCCAGTAGTCTTTCTGAGATTGCCCAGCATTTT,-,TRBV19,TRBJ1-5,-
CASRAPGVKAFF,TGTGCCAGCAGGGCTCCAGGGGTGAAGGCTTTCTTT,-,TRBV6-5,TRBJ1-1,-
CASRTRASDGYTF,TGTGCCAGCCGCACCAGGGCCTCGGATGGCTACACCTTC,-,TRBV6-5,TRBJ1-2,-
CASTSRQGYQPQHF,TGTGCCAGCACCAGTCGACAGGGGTATCAGCCCCAGCATTTT,TRBD1,TRBV6-1,TRBJ1-5,-
CASRGQGAQKLFF,TGTGCCAGCAGAGGACAGGGGGCCCAAAAACTGTTTTTT,TRBD1,TRBV12-3/TRBV12-4,TRBJ1-4,-
CASSVGQGNGNTIYF,TGTGCCAGCAGCGTAGGGCAGGGGAATGGAAACACCATATATTTT,-,TRBV9,TRBJ1-3,once
CASSILWSMSNEQFF,TGTGCCAGCAGCATCCTGTGGAGCATGTCGAATGAGCAGTTCTTC,-,TRBV7-2,TRBJ2-1,-
CASSEIQRGRDEQFF,TGTGCCAGCAGTGAAATCCAGCGGGGGAGGGATGAGCAGTTCTTC,TRBD2,TRBV6-1,TRBJ2-1,-
CASSPNRDRQGETQYF,TGTGCCAGCTCACCTAACAGGGACAGACAAGGGGAGACCCAGTACTTC,TRBD1,TRBV18,TRBJ2-5,-
CASSRKTSGGTDTQYF,TGTGCCAGCAGCCGGAAGACTAGCGGGGGAACAGATACGCAGTATTTT,TRBD2,TRBV6-6,TRBJ2-3,-
CASSADRGNTEAFF,TGTGCCAGCAGCGCGGACAGGGGGAACACTGAAGCTTTCTTT,TRBD1,TRBV7-3,TRBJ1-1,-
CASEGQGISPLHF,TGTGCCAGTGAGGGACAGGGAATTTCACCCCTCCACTTT,TRBD1,TRBV19,TRBJ1-6,-
CASSVGGGARETQYF,TGCGCCAGCAGTGTAGGCGGGGGGGCCCGGGAGACCCAGTACTTC,TRBD2,TRBV10-2,TRBJ2-5,-
CASSSLDSGYTF,TGTGCCAGCAGTTCATTGGACAGCGGCTACACCTTC,-,TRBV28,TRBJ1-2,once
CASSEDWTGGVTKNIQYF,TGTGCCAGCAGTGAAGACTGGACAGGTGGGGTAACCAAAAACATTCAGTACTTC,TRBD1,TRBV2,TRBJ2-4,-
CASRTSGVYTQYF,TGTGCCAGCAGGACTAGCGGTGTGTATACGCAGTATTTT,TRBD2,TRBV12-3/TRBV12-4,TRBJ2-3,-
CASSPAGATNEKLFF,TGTGCCAGCAGCCCGGCAGGTGCAACTAATGAAAAACTGTTTTTT,-,TRBV5-4,TRBJ1-4,-
CASSQAVSTDTQYF,TGTGCCAGCAGCCAAGCGGTGAGCACAGATACGCAGTATTTT,-,TRBV3-1/TRBV3-2,TRBJ2-3,-
CASSRMPYRITSTDTQYF,TGCGCCAGCAGCCGTATGCCCTACAGGATCACTAGCACAGATACGCAGTATTTT,-,TRBV5-1,TRBJ2-3,-
CASSPGQHQETQYF,TGCGCCAGCAGCCCCGGACAGCACCAAGAGACCCAGTACTTC,-,TRBV5-1,TRBJ2-5,-
CASSAAGGRYNEQFF,TGTGCCAGCAGTGCGGCGGGGGGGCGCTACAATGAGCAGTTCTTC,TRBD2,TRBV2,TRBJ2-1,once
CASSPGTEANTIYF,TGTGCCAGCAGCCCCGGGACAGAGGCCAACACCATATATTTT,TRBD1,TRBV4-2,TRBJ1-3,-
CASSLISGMAGGPSDTQYF,TGTGCCAGCAGTTTAATCTCCGGAATGGCGGGGGGGCCGTCAGATACGCAGTATTTT,TRBD2,TRBV28,TRBJ2-3,-
CASSLGFGVGSEAFF,TGCGCCAGCAGCTTGGGATTCGGGGTTGGATCTGAAGCTTTCTTT,-,TRBV5-1,TRBJ1-1,-
CASPGPGNYGYTF,TGTGCCTCCCCAGGTCCGGGGAACTATGGCTACACCTTC,-,TRBV30,TRBJ1-2,-
CASSVAQGSSYEQYF,TGTGCCAGCAGCGTAGCCCAGGGGAGCTCCTACGAGCAGTACTTC,-,TRBV9,TRBJ2-7,-
CASSDSGGGYEQYF,TGTGCCAGCAGTGACAGCGGGGGAGGTTACGAGCAGTACTTC,TRBD2,TRBV2,TRBJ2-7,-
CASSFPGQGLSYNSPLHF,TGTGCCAGCAGTTTCCCGGGACAGGGTCTCTCCTATAATTCACCCCTCCACTTT,TRBD1,TRBV28,TRBJ1-6,-
CASSQDAENEQFF,TGTGCCAGCAGCCAAGATGCGGAGAATGAGCAGTTCTTC,-,TRBV4-2,TRBJ2-1,-
CASSGQLQTRGPPGELFF,TGTGCCAGCTCCGGACAACTACAGACCAGGGGGCCTCCCGGGGAGCTGTTTTTT,TRBD1,TRBV18,TRBJ2-2,-
CASSQDGLGGVSATNEKLFF,TGTGCCAGCAGCCAAGACGGGTTGGGGGGGGTATCTGCAACTAATGAAAAACTGTTTTTT,-,TRBV3-1/TRBV3-2,TRBJ1-4,-
CASSLNPGEETQYF,TGTGCCAGCAGCTTAAATCCGGGTGAAGAGACCCAGTACTTC,-,TRBV7-9,TRBJ2-5,-
CASSHPVAEVEADEQFF,TGTGCCAGCAGCCATCCAGTGGCGGAAGTGGAGGCCGATGAGCAGTTCTTC,-,TRBV14,TRBJ2-1,-
CASSPPLTQSQETQYF,TGTGCCAGCTCACCACCACTTACTCAATCACAAGAGACCCAGTACTTC,-,TRBV18,TRBJ2-5,-
CASRNDRGRGEGYTF,TGTGCCAGCAGGAACGACAGGGGACGGGGGGAAGGCTACACCTTC,TRBD1,TRBV27,TRBJ1-2,-
CASIGSRENTEAFF,TGTGCCAGCATAGGGAGTAGAGAGAACACTGAAGCTTTCTTT,-,TRBV6-5,TRBJ1-1,-
CASGTSGGTYNEQFF,TGCGCCAGCGGAACTAGCGGGGGTACCTACAATGAGCAGTTCTTC,TRBD2,TRBV5-1,TRBJ2-1,-
CASSLRPSGTGTGGWSEAFF,TGTGCCAGCAGCTTACGCCCGTCCGGCACCGGGACAGGGGGCTGGTCTGAAGCTTTCTTT,TRBD1,TRBV5-4,TRBJ1-1,-
CASSTTPRGDTEAFF,TGTGCCAGCAGCACCACGCCTCGGGGGGACACTGAAGCTTTCTTT,-,TRBV13,TRBJ1-1,-
CARGRGGGEQYF,TGTGCCCGCGGGCGGGGGGGCGGCGAGCAGTACTTC,TRBD2,TRBV2,TRBJ2-7,-
CARVGQPYGYTF,TGTGCCAGAGTGGGACAGCCCTATGGCTACACCTTC,TRBD1,TRBV25-1,TRBJ1-2,-
CASSVAGPGAPLHF,TGTGCCAGCAGTGTGGCAGGGCCTGGGGCACCCCTCCACTTT,-,TRBV25-1,TRBJ1-6,-